This T cell receptor beta chain comes out of a study of shared clonotypes between healthy human individuals. Data came from immunoSEQ multiplex PCR; TCRdb stores just in-frame clones and leaves some out. The sample includes over a million clones, approximately 98.5% of them seen just once. V was trimmed by 0 bases and J by 6 bases, leaving 8 bases between them. CDR3 length: 13 amino acids. Germline V gives CDR1 SGHVS, CDR2 FQNEAQ. The source of this sequence is a man aged 25-45 years in good health. Sequencing was done on a sample of naive CD4+ T cells sorted from blood. Subset described: CD45RA+ positively selected. The V gene is TRBV7-8, the J gene TRBJ1-2; no clear D gene. The CDR3 region has the DNA TGTGCCAGCAGCTTAGCTCTAGGCGATGGCTACACCTTC. It encodes CASSLALGDGYTF.